The T cell receptor beta chain under discussion was sequenced for a study of cytomegalovirus exposure and HLA in healthy donors. General study results and limits: Researchers catalogued 160 or so TCR beta chains as cytomegalovirus-associated. Exclusion as indistinguishable affected some V segments, including TRBV6-2 and TRBV6-3. Later analysis found that TCR beta chains associated with HLA were more clonally expanded than other, equally common chains. Confirmation was obtained in vitro that a few CMV-associated chains are specific for CMV antigens.

The germline gives CDR1 SGHTA, CDR2 FQGNSA. CDR3 length: 15 residues. Trimming cost V 5 bases and J 6 bases, with 16 bases left between them. PCR amplification relied on 60 Vbeta primers (plus 13 Jbeta primers). The table came from immunoSEQ multiplex PCR; TCRdb's copy has only in-frame clones and leaves some out. The sample has 120,000 or so clones; around 80% are singletons. This clone appeared once. The target antigen is unknown. The chain employs TRBV7-2 and TRBJ1-4, with unresolved D. The clonotype originates from a man aged 30 to 45 in good health and CMV-seropositive. Source material: PBMCs. The CDR3, as DNA: TGTGCCAGCAGCCCCAGACCTGCGGTCGATGAAAAACTGTTTTTT. Its translation: CASSPRPAVDEKLFF.